These 25 T cell receptor beta chains were sequenced from one sample in a study of blood T cells in healthy people across ages. A second about 6 to 11 cycle PCR used barcoded and J-beta primers. TCRdb recomputed calls from the 5' RACE reads with MiXCR, one row per CDR3 protein. The sample consists of around 1,000,000 distinct CDR3 sequences, around 25% of them appearing once. The same data also went into a second study, on T cells of mothers and their children.

Material: blood. These receptors came from a girl aged 2 to 10 in good health.

V is TRBV24-1 and J is TRBJ2-1, with a tentative D call TRBD2 (7 bases). The J call may be in error: the DNA end matches TRBJ2-5 better. The germline CDR1 and CDR2 sequences are KGHDR and SFDVKD. The CDR3 contains 16 residues. CDR3 sequence: CATSVGGQPGPETQYF. CDR3 sequence (DNA): TGTGCCACCAGTGTGGGGGGGCAGCCCGGCCCAGAGACCCAGTACTTC.

CDR3 coding DNA: TGTGCCAGCGAGGAAACAGGGACGGAAGGAGAGACCCAGTACTTC. It translates to CASEETGTEGETQYF. The chain couples TRBV6-2 or TRBV6-3 to TRBJ2-5; D may be TRBD1 (6 bases). Trimming cost V 8 bases and J 4 bases, with 20 bases left between them. CDR3 length equals 15 residues. Germline V gene sequence: CDR1 MNHEY, CDR2 SVGEGT.

The chain is built from TRBV28 and TRBJ2-2; 7 bases are a match to TRBD1. J gave up 1 base and V 5 bases, and 7 bases lay outside the gene matches. Germline CDR1 and CDR2: MDHEN and SYDVKM. CDR3 length: 16 amino acids. The CDR3 coding sequence is TGTGCCAGCAGTCTCCCGGGACAGCTGAACACCGGGGAGCTGTTTTTT. As protein: CASSLPGQLNTGELFF.

V gene TRBV29-1 combines with J gene TRBJ2-7, with D perhaps matching TRBD2 (5 bases). The end of the DNA aligns better with TRBJ2-1, so the J call may be wrong. This CDR3 contains 12 residues. Germline CDR1 is SQVTM and CDR2 is ANQGSEA. Here the CDR3 reads CSVDEGYNEQFF. The CDR3 nucleotides read TGCAGCGTTGATGAGGGTTACAATGAGCAGTTCTTC.

In its sample, this clonotype was seen a few times. This likely comes from a read error, as the CDR3 has no conserved phenylalanine or tryptophan at its end. Because the CDR3's place on the DNA is in doubt, the DNA is left out and the CDR3 is given as listed by TCRdb. The rearrangement joins TRBV5-1 to TRBJ2-1; TRBD1 is taken as the D call from the table, unchecked against the DNA. With termini counted, the CDR3 has 13 amino acids. Germline CDR1 reads SGHRS; CDR2 reads YFSETQ. CDR3 in amino acids: CASSLWTGETQYL.

This clonotype was observed a handful of times. The J gene is TRBJ2-3, the V gene TRBV7-8; no clear D gene. This CDR3 comprises 16 residues. V gave up 5 bases and J gave up 5 bases, with 20 bases separating them. Per the germline V gene, CDR1 is SGHVS and CDR2 is FQNEAQ. The CDR3 region has the DNA TGTGCCAGCAGCCCTACTCTGCGGAATCGGGTAGATACGCAGTATTTT. As protein: CASSPTLRNRVDTQYF. The full variable domain, in which reference TRBV7-8 and TRBJ2-3 provide the parts outside the CDR3, is GAGVSQSPRYKVAKRGQDVALRCDPISGHVSLFWYQQALGQGPEFLTYFQNEAQLDKSGLPSDRFFAERPEGSVSTLKIQRTQQEDSAVYLCASSPTLRNRVDTQYFGPGTRLTVL.

Only a few counts were recorded for this clonotype. The chain uses TRBV29-1 and TRBJ1-2; 7 bases are a match to TRBD1. Germline trimming cut 6 bases from V and 4 bases from J; bases unmatched to any gene: 2. The CDR3 runs to 11 residues. Germline V gene data show CDR1 as SQVTM and CDR2 as ANQGSEA. This chain's CDR3 is CSVGQTYGYTF. CDR3 DNA sequence: TGCAGCGTGGGACAGACCTATGGCTACACCTTC.

This clonotype was seen more than once but under ten times. The gene calls are TRBV25-1 and TRBJ2-1, with D perhaps matching TRBD2 (5 bases). The V and J ends lost 6 bases and 2 bases respectively, with 14 bases between them. The CDR3 is 15 amino acids. Germline-derived CDR1 and CDR2 are MGHDK and SYGVNS. The chain's CDR3 is CASSSLAQTYNEQFF. CDR3 sequence (DNA): TGTGCCAGCAGCTCTCTAGCACAGACCTACAATGAGCAGTTCTTC. Combining the CDR3 with reference TRBV25-1 and TRBJ2-1 gives the whole variable domain EADIYQTPRYLVIGTGKKITLECSQTMGHDKMYWYQQDPGMELHLIHYSYGVNSTEKGDLSSESTVSRIRTEHFPLTLESARPSHTSQYLCASSSLAQTYNEQFFGPGTRLTVL.

The chain joins TRBV6-5 to TRBJ2-7; no firm D call. The CDR3 runs to 13 residues. V was clipped by 2 bases and J by 0 bases, with 5 bases between them. Germline assignment: CDR1 MNHEY and CDR2 SVGAGI. The CDR3 sequence is CASSYESSYEQYF. In DNA, the CDR3 is TGTGCCAGCAGTTACGAGAGCTCCTACGAGCAGTACTTC.

J is TRBJ1-2 and V is TRBV7-2; D remains ambiguous. The CDR3 is made up of 14 amino acids. CDR1 SGHTA and CDR2 FQGNSA come from the germline V gene. Trimming shortened V by 2 bases and J by 4 bases, and 11 bases separated the two germline ends. DNA for the CDR3: TGTGCCAGCAGCTTAAACAGCAATTCCTATGGCTACACCTTC. Translating gives CASSLNSNSYGYTF.

This clonotype has only a few counts. The junction differs from germline at one of its ends, possibly a read error. The chain uses TRBV15 and TRBJ1-4; TRBD1 might be the D (5 bases). CDR1 and CDR2 from the germline V gene are LNHNV and YYDKDF (reference sequence). The length of the CDR3 is 15 residues. The CDR3 bases are TGTGCCACCAGTAGAGAGACAGAGGTGAATGAAAAACTGTTTTTT. Its translation is CATSRETEVNEKLFF.

This clonotype was observed a few times. The V gene is TRBV12-5, the J gene TRBJ2-2, with TRBD1 matching over 7 bases. This CDR3 comprises 17 residues. CDR1 LGHNT and CDR2 FRNRAP come from the germline V gene. The V gene end was trimmed by 4 bases and the J gene end by 7 bases; junction bases not matched to a gene: 15. Here the CDR3 reads CASGSANPGQIYGELFF. The CDR3 DNA follows: TGTGCTAGTGGTTCCGCTAATCCGGGACAGATATACGGGGAGCTGTTTTTT.

This clonotype occurred a few times. The chain uses TRBV29-1 and TRBJ2-5; 8 bases align to TRBD2. Matching the DNA end better, TRBJ2-7 makes the J call doubtful. CDR1 SQVTM and CDR2 ANQGSEA come from the germline V gene. CDR3 size: 12 residues. The CDR3 is CSVSPGGTEQYF. The CDR3 DNA is TGCAGCGTATCTCCGGGGGGGACCGAGCAGTACTTC.

The chain links TRBV9 to TRBJ2-3; 8 bases fit TRBD1. The CDR3 extends over 14 amino acids. J gave up 3 bases and V 2 bases, and 2 bases lay outside the gene matches. Germline assignment: CDR1 SGDLS and CDR2 YYNGEE. The CDR3 reads CASSVDRGTDTQYF. For the CDR3, the DNA is TGTGCCAGCAGCGTCGACAGGGGAACAGATACGCAGTATTTT.

This chain uses TRBV20-1 with TRBJ1-1; D is perhaps TRBD1 (5 bases). Germline CDR1 DFQATT, CDR2 SNEGSKA (reference sequence). The CDR3 length is 12 residues. V lost 0 bases, J lost 8 bases, and 10 bases lay in between. This CDR3 is CSARDRGREAFF. Written as DNA, the CDR3 is TGCAGTGCTAGAGATCGGGGCAGGGAAGCTTTCTTT.

The chain uses TRBV7-3 and TRBJ1-6; D uncertain. There are 10 residues in the CDR3. CDR1 and CDR2 from the germline V gene are SGHTA and FQGTGA. V lost 4 bases and J 16 bases, leaving 8 bases between the germline ends. The CDR3 loop is CASSSDGLHF. The CDR3 DNA follows: TGTGCCAGCAGCTCGGACGGTCTCCACTTT.

This clonotype turned up a few times. Compared with germline, one end of the junction differs, possibly owing to a read error. The chain employs TRBV7-9 and TRBJ2-1; 13 bases fit TRBD2. The DNA end favors TRBJ2-5, so the J call may be wrong. The CDR3 runs 15 residues. Per germline, CDR1 SEHNR and CDR2 FQNEAQ (reference sequence). The CDR3 reads CAGSPWTSGGETQYF. CDR3 nucleotide sequence: TGTGCCGGCAGCCCCTGGACTAGCGGGGGCGAGACCCAGTACTTC.

V is TRBV18 and J is TRBJ2-2; D not certain. Germline CDR1 is KGHSH and CDR2 is LQKENI. CDR3 size: 15 residues. The germline V and J ends were trimmed by 8 bases and 6 bases, with 19 bases remaining between them. The CDR3 here is CASPLIAMTSGELFF. DNA for the CDR3: TGTGCCAGCCCTCTGATAGCCATGACATCCGGGGAGCTGTTTTTT. Full variable domain (remainder filled in from reference TRBV18 and TRBJ2-2): NAGVMQNPRHLVRRRGQEARLRCSPMKGHSHVYWYRQLPEEGLKFMVYLQKENIIDESGMPKERFSAEFPKEGPSILRIQQVVRGDSAAYFCASPLIAMTSGELFFGEGSRLTVL.

The table lists this clonotype with a few counts. The chain is built from TRBV5-1 and TRBJ2-5; 7 nucleotides match TRBD1. The DNA end is a closer match to TRBJ2-7, so the J assignment may be wrong. Germline lookup yields CDR1 SGHRS and CDR2 YFSETQ. The CDR3 is 15 amino acids. DNA for the CDR3: TGCGCCAGCAGCTTGAAGATTCAGGGGGTTTACGAGCAGTACTTC. It specifies CASSLKIQGVYEQYF.

The V gene is TRBV20-1, the J gene TRBJ2-3; D remains unclear. V lost 1 base, J lost 5 bases, and 16 bases lay in between. Per the germline V gene, CDR1 is DFQATT and CDR2 is SNEGSKA (reference sequence). This CDR3 contains 15 residues. The DNA of the CDR3 is TGCAGTGCTAGAGGGATGGACGGTCCCCGAGATACGCAGTATTTT. This sequence encodes CSARGMDGPRDTQYF.

This clonotype was counted a few times. The gene calls are TRBV4-2 and TRBJ1-2, with unresolved D. Germline CDR1 and CDR2: LGHNA and YNFKEQ. CDR3 length equals 17 residues. The germline V and J ends were trimmed by 4 bases and 5 bases, with 23 bases remaining between them. Here the CDR3 reads CASSLFPRKDDPYGYTF. The CDR3 bases are TGTGCCAGCAGCCTGTTCCCTCGAAAGGACGATCCTTATGGCTACACCTTC.

This sequence joins TRBV6-6 and TRBJ1-1; no clear D gene. This CDR3 is 15 amino acids long. V was clipped by 2 bases and J by 0 bases, with 10 bases between them. Germline V gene lookup returns CDR1 MNHNY and CDR2 SVGAGI (reference sequence). CDR3 coding DNA: TGTGCCAGCAGTTACCCCTTGGAGTTGAACACTGAAGCTTTCTTT. Its translation: CASSYPLELNTEAFF.

The sample holds a few counts of this clonotype. This sequence joins TRBV29-1 and TRBJ2-4; weak D call: TRBD1 (8 bases). Germline V gives CDR1 SQVTM, CDR2 ANQGSEA. CDR3 size: 14 residues. The germline V and J ends were trimmed by 1 base and 6 bases, with 13 bases remaining between them. CDR3 coding DNA: TGCAGCGTTGAAGGAACAGGGGGGGGAAACATTCAGTACTTC. Amino acid sequence: CSVEGTGGGNIQYF.

The V and J genes are TRBV4-1 and TRBJ2-7, with no clear D. V was shortened by 1 base and J by 3 bases, with 7 bases between the two germline ends. This CDR3 comprises 13 residues. Germline-derived CDR1 and CDR2 are MGHRA and YSYEKL. The CDR3 spells CASSQGAYYEQYF. The CDR3 DNA sequence: TGCGCCAGCAGCCAAGGGGCCTACTACGAGCAGTACTTC.

The chain uses TRBV11-2 and TRBJ2-4; a possible D gene is TRBD2 (5 bases). In germline, CDR1 is SGHAT, CDR2 FQNNGV. CDR3 size: 19 residues. Trimming shortened V by 0 bases and J by 0 bases, and 18 bases separated the two germline ends. In DNA, the CDR3 is TGTGCCAGCAGCTTAGACCCCCCTCAGAGGGTAATAGCCAAAAACATTCAGTACTTC. This encodes CASSLDPPQRVIAKNIQYF.